This T cell receptor (beta chain) was sequenced for a study of blood T cell repertoires in COVID-19. The CDR3 length is 11 residues. Germline V gene lookup returns CDR1 SQVTM and CDR2 ANQGSEA. Trimming took off 2 bases at V and 5 bases at J, with 7 bases between the two ends. Profiled with immunoSEQ multiplex PCR; TCRdb holds only in-frame clones, not every one. Here the sample spans some 140,000 clones, 65% to 80% being singletons. Sequenced sample: peripheral blood. The chain joins TRBV29-1 to TRBJ2-7; D is unclear. This clonotype was obtained from a man aged 55 to 70 with acute or convalescent COVID-19. The CDR3 is CSVEFLNEQYF. As DNA, the CDR3 is TGCAGCGTTGAATTCTTAAACGAGCAGTACTTC.